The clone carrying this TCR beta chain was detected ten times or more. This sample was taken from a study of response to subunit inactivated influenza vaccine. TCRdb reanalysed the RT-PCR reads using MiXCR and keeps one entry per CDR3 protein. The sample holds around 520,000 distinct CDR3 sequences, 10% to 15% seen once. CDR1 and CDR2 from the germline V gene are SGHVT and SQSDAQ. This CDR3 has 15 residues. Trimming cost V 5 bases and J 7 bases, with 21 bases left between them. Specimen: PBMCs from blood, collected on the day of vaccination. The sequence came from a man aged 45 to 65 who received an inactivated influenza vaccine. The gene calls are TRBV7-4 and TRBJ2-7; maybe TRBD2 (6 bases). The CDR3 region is CASSPRGLLRREQYF. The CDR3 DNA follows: TGTGCCAGCAGCCCGAGGGGACTCTTACGCAGGGAGCAGTACTTC.